This entry concerns a single T cell receptor beta chain. No antigen is known for it. The CDR3 is 12 amino acids. Germline CDR1 reads SQVTM; CDR2 reads ANQGSEA. Trimming removed 4 bases from V and 1 base from J, with 8 bases in between. This entry is derived from a study of T-cell reconstitution after alpha-beta-depleted transplantation in children. TCRbeta library construction was performed incorporating unique molecular identifiers. TCRdb ran MiXCR on the PCR reads and lists one entry per CDR3 protein. The sample has about 110,000 distinct CDR3 sequences, about 9.3% seen once; the top ten hold under 40%. General study results and limits: There were reportedly several hundred expanded graft clones from which alpha-beta T cells came about two months after transplant. Hyperexpanded clones declined; after one year, newly produced T cells mostly supplied diversity. Surviving recipient T cells and thymic progenitors accounted for the high day-60 TCRbeta diversity observed in some patients.

The TCR was taken from a boy between 2 and 10 years old with acute lymphoblastic leukemia, due to receive a stem cell transplant. The V gene is TRBV29-1, the J gene TRBJ2-7; D ambiguous. This specimen was PBMCs, taken before TCRalphabeta/CD19-depleted stem cell transplant. The CDR3 bases are TGCAGCGTTGTTGGGCATTCCTACGAGCAGTACTTC. Translating it yields CSVVGHSYEQYF.